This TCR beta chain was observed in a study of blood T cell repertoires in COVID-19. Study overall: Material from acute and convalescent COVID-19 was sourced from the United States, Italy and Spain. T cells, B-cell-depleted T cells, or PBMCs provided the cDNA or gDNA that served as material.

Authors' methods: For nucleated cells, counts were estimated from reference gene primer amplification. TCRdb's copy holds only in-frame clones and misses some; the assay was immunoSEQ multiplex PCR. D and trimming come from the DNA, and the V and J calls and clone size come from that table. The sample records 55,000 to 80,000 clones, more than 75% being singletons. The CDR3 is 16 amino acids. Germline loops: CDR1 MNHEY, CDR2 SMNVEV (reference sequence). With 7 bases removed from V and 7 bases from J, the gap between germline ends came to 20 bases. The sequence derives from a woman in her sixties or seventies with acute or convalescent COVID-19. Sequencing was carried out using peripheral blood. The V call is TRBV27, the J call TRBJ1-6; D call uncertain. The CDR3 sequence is CASTKGGQEKNSPLHF. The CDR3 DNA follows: TGTGCCAGCACCAAGGGAGGGCAGGAGAAAAATTCACCCCTCCACTTT.